This paragraph reports one T cell receptor (beta chain). Its specificity is not known. TCRdb's table, derived via immunoSEQ multiplex PCR, lists solely in-frame clones and lacks some. Here the sample spans about 120,000 clones, roughly nine tenths being singletons. The sample comes from a study of Tregs in tolerant kidney transplant recipients. CDR1 and CDR2 (germline): MNHEY, SVGAGI. The CDR3 extends over 13 amino acids. V was pared by 2 bases and J by 5 bases, with 9 bases between. General study points: Biological reproducibility was not directly addressed in this study.

Sequenced material: CD4+ T cells from blood. This sequence joins TRBV6-5 and TRBJ2-5, with D unresolved. The TCR was taken from a human donor in good health. This CDR3 is CASSYDRAETQYF. The DNA for the CDR3 is TGTGCCAGCAGTTACGATCGAGCGGAGACCCAGTACTTC.